This T cell receptor (beta chain) was retrieved from a study of vaccination and CD4 T cells after COVID-19. V lost 4 bases to trimming and J lost 7 bases, with 19 bases between them. Germline assignment: CDR1 MNHEY and CDR2 SMNVEV (reference sequence). This CDR3 is built from 15 residues. With the Oncomine TCR Beta short-read assay, DNA from cultured CD4+ T cells was sequenced. TCRdb independently ran MiXCR on the PCR reads; one entry per CDR3 protein. The sample consists of tens of thousands of distinct CDR3 sequences, roughly 60% of them appearing once. About this clonotype itself: What it recognizes is unknown.

Regarding treatment: roughly 11-day PBMC culture with coronavirus spike peptide pools or control peptides (ViraFEST assay). Sequenced sample: CD4+ T cells from blood, cultured in vitro. The receptor was derived from a human donor who had recovered from COVID-19. The rearrangement joins TRBV27 to TRBJ2-5; D unclear. In nucleotides, the CDR3 is TGTGCCAGCAGTTATCGGAATTCCAAGAGTCGGACCCAGTACTTC. Its translation is CASSYRNSKSRTQYF.